A single sample is the source of the 10 T cell receptor beta chains below, sequenced in a study of blood T cells in healthy people across ages. Then a second PCR, running roughly 7 to 11 cycles, was carried out with a sample-barcoded 5' primer and a J-beta primer mix. TCRdb used MiXCR to reprocess the 5' RACE reads, holding one entry per CDR3 protein. The sample holds fewer than 800,000 distinct CDR3 sequences, roughly 50% seen once. Material for sequencing was blood. These receptors originate from a woman aged 55-75 years in good health.

This clonotype was seen more than once but under ten times. The genes are TRBV7-2 and TRBJ2-3; 9 bases fit TRBD2. This CDR3 has 16 amino acids. Trimming took 2 bases from V and 4 from J; bases not matched to a gene: 7. The germline V gene encodes CDR1 SGHTA and CDR2 FQGNSA. The CDR3 DNA sequence: TGTGCCAGCAGCTTAACAGCTAGCGGGAACCCAGATACGCAGTATTTT. Translation gives CASSLTASGNPDTQYF.

This clonotype was counted many times. V gene TRBV4-2 combines with J gene TRBJ1-2, with D perhaps TRBD1 (6 bases). The CDR3 sequence is 17 residues long. Germline V gene lookup returns CDR1 LGHNA and CDR2 YNFKEQ. V was shortened by 0 bases and J by 6 bases, with 20 bases between the two germline ends. The CDR3 DNA follows: TGTGCCAGCAGCCAAGATCAGGGGCGAACACTCAAACATGGCTACACCTTC. Its protein product is CASSQDQGRTLKHGYTF.

This clonotype was picked up a small number of times. V and J are TRBV11-2 and TRBJ2-1; 13 nucleotides align to TRBD2. The end of the DNA is better explained by TRBJ2-7, so the J call may be wrong. CDR1 is SGHAT, CDR2 FQNNGV, per germline. The CDR3 runs 18 residues. DNA of the CDR3: TGTGCCAGCAGCTTGGCGGGACTAGCGGGACGCGCCTACAATGAGCAGTACTTC. This gives the protein CASSLAGLAGRAYNEQYF.

The rearrangement links TRBV7-2 to TRBJ2-7, with 8 positions matching TRBD2. Per the germline V gene, CDR1 is SGHTA and CDR2 is FQGNSA. V lost 1 base, J lost 3 bases, and 2 bases stayed unmatched. The CDR3 has 14 amino acids. CDR3 amino acids: CASSLDGRGYEQYF. In DNA, the CDR3 is TGTGCCAGCAGCTTAGACGGGAGGGGCTACGAGCAGTACTTC.

The V call is TRBV5-6, the J call TRBJ2-7; D might be TRBD2 (7 bases). CDR1 is SGHDT and CDR2 is YYEEEE in the germline V gene. V lost 1 base to trimming and J lost 5 bases, with 10 bases between them. The CDR3 runs 13 residues. DNA of the CDR3: TGTGCCAGCAGCTTGAGGGGGGGCCACGAGCAGTACTTC. This encodes CASSLRGGHEQYF.

Only a few counts were recorded for this clonotype. CDR3 coding DNA: TGTGCCACCAGCAGTGGGACTAGCGAGTCCTACGAGCAGTACTTC. Protein: CATSSGTSESYEQYF. This chain joins TRBV15 and TRBJ2-7, with TRBD2 matching 10 bases. The CDR3 loop spans 15 amino acids. V dropped 3 bases and J dropped 1; count of bases not matched to a gene: 3. The germline CDR1 and CDR2 sequences are LNHNV and YYDKDF (reference sequence). The variable domain in full, completed from reference TRBV15 and TRBJ2-7, reads DAMVIQNPRYQVTQFGKPVTLSCSQTLNHNVMYWYQQKSSQAPKLLFHYYDKDFNNEADTPDNFQSRRPNTSFCFLDIRSPGLGDTAMYLCATSSGTSESYEQYFGPGTRLTVT.

The chain uses TRBV6-5 and TRBJ1-1; 9 bases match TRBD1. This CDR3 is 16 amino acids long. Germline V lookup: CDR1 MNHEY, CDR2 SVGAGI. Trimming cost V 6 bases and J 6 bases; bases outside gene matches: 14. The CDR3 reads CASSRDRVGVMAEAFF. CDR3 in DNA: TGTGCCAGCAGCCGGGACAGGGTCGGCGTGATGGCTGAAGCTTTCTTT.

The table lists this clonotype with many counts. The genes are TRBV29-1 and TRBJ2-7; TRBD1 agrees at 10 bases. The CDR3 is made up of 14 amino acids. Germline V gene sequence: CDR1 SQVTM, CDR2 ANQGSEA. V shed 4 bases and J 3 bases; nucleotides not matched to a gene: 6. In DNA, the CDR3 is TGCAGCGTTGTCAGGGACAGGGGAAACTACGAGCAGTACTTC. As protein: CSVVRDRGNYEQYF.

In this sample, this clonotype turned up once. The rearrangement links TRBV20-1 to TRBJ2-1, with a tentative D call TRBD2 (5 bases). The end of the DNA is better explained by TRBJ2-7, so the J call may be wrong. Per the germline V gene, CDR1 is DFQATT and CDR2 is SNEGSKA (reference sequence). The CDR3 consists of 18 residues. The CDR3 nucleotides are TGCAGTGCTAGAGATTCGTTTAAGCGGACTTTTACCTACAATGAGCAGTACTTC. It encodes CSARDSFKRTFTYNEQYF.

The V and J genes are TRBV7-9 and TRBJ2-7; TRBD1 matches at 8 bases. The germline gives CDR1 SEHNR, CDR2 FQNEAQ (reference sequence). There are 17 residues in the CDR3. V lost 1 base and J lost 1; bases outside the gene matches: 9. CDR3 region: CASSLGPGQGGSYEQYF. The DNA of the CDR3 is TGTGCCAGCAGCTTAGGCCCCGGACAGGGTGGGTCCTACGAGCAGTACTTC.